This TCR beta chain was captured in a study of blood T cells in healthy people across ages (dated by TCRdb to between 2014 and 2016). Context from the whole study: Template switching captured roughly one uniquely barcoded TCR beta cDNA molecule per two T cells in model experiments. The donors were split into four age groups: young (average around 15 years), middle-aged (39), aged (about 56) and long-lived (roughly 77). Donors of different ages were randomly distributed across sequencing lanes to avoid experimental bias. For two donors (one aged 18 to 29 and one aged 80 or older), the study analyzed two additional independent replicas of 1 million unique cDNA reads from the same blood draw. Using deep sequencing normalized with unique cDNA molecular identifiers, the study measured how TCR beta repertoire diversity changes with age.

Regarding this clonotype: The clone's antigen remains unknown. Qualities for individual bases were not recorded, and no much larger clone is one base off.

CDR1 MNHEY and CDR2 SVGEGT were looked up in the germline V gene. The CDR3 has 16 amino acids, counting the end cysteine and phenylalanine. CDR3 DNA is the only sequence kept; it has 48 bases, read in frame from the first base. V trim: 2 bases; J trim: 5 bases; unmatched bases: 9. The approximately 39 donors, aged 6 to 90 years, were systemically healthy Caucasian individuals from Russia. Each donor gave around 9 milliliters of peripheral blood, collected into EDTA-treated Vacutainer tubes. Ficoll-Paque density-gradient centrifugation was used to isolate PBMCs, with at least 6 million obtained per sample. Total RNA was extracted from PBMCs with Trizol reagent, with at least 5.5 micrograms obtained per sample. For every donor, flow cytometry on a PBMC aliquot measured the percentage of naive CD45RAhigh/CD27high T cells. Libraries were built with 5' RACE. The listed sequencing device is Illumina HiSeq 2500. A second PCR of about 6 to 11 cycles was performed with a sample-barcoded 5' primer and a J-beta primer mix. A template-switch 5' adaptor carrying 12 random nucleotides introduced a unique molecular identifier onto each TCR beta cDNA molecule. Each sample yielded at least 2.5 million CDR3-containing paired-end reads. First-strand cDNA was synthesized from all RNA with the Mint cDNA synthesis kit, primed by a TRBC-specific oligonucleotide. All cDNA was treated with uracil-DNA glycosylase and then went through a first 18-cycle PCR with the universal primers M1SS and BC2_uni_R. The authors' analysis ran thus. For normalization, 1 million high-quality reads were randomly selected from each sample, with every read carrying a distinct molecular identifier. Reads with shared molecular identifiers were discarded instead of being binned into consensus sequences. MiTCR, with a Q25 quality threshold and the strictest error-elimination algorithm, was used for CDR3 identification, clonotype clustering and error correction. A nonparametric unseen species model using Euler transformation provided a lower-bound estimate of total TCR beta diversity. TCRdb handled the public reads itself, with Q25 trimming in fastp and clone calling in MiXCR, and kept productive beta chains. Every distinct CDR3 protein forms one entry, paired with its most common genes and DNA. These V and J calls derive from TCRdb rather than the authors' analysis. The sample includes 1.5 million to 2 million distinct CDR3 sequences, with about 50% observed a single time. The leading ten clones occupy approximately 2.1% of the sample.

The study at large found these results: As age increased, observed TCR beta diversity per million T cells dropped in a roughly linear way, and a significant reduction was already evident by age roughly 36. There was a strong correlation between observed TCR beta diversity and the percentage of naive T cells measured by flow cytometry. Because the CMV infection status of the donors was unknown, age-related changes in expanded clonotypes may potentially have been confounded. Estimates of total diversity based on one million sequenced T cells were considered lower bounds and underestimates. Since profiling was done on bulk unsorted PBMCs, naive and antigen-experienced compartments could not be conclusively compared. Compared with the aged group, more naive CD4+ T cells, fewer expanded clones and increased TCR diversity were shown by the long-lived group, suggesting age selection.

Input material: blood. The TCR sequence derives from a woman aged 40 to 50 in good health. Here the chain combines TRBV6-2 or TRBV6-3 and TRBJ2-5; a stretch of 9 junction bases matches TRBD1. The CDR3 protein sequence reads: CASSYDKDRGGETQYF. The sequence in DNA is TGTGCCAGCAGTTACGACAAGGACAGGGGAGGGGAGACCCAGTACTTC.